The clone carrying this T cell receptor (beta chain) was counted only a few times. Antigen unknown. The data belong to a study of T cell repertoires in cytomegalovirus infection. On the study more broadly: A matching HLA type, together with CMV infection, was signaled by public TCR beta signatures.

TCRdb re-derived calls from the reads in MiXCR, one entry per CDR3 protein. The sample carries roughly 760,000 distinct CDR3 sequences, roughly 35% recorded once. V gave up 0 bases and J gave up 4 bases, with 11 bases separating them. This CDR3 is 15 amino acids long. The study's findings and limits: Pooled public TCR beta family frequency picked out CMV carriers with the relevant HLA. Within the response measured ex vivo, HLA-C-restricted CMV-specific TCR beta clonotypes were dominant.

This sequence originates from a human donor in good health (CMV status not recorded). Some clones in this sample may be carry-over from other donors' samples. This chain joins TRBV12-3 or TRBV12-4 and TRBJ2-3; D is possibly TRBD2 (5 bases). Sequencing used PBMCs. CDR3 nucleotides: TGTGCCAGCAGTTTAGCGGGAGCCCGAGCAGATACGCAGTATTTT. As protein: CASSLAGARADTQYF.